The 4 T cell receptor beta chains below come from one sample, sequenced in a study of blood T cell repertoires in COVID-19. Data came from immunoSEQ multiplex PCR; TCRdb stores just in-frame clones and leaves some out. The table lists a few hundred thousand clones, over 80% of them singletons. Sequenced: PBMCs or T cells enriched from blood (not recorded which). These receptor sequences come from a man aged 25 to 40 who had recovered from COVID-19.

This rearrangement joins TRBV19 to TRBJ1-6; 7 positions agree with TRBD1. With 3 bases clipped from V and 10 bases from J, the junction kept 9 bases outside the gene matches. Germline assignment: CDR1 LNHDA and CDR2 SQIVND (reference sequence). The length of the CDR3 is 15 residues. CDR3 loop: CASSIPDQGGSPLHF. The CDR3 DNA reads TGTGCCAGTAGTATCCCGGACCAAGGGGGCTCACCCCTCCACTTT.

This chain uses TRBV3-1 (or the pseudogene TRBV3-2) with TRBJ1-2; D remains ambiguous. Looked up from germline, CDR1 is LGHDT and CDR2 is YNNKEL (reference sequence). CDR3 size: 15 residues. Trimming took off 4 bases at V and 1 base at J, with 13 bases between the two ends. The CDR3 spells CASSPALGGNYGYTF. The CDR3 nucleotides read TGTGCCAGCAGCCCAGCCCTAGGAGGTAACTATGGCTACACCTTC.

The CDR3 is CASSQVSGGAWDTQYF. DNA for the CDR3: TGTGCCAGCAGCCAAGTGAGCGGGGGGGCCTGGGATACGCAGTATTTT. The gene calls are TRBV3-1 (or the pseudogene TRBV3-2) and TRBJ2-3; 10 bases are a match to TRBD2. The CDR3 has 16 amino acids. Germline CDR1 and CDR2: LGHDT and YNNKEL (reference sequence). V lost 1 base to trimming and J lost 6 bases; unmatched junction nucleotides: 7.

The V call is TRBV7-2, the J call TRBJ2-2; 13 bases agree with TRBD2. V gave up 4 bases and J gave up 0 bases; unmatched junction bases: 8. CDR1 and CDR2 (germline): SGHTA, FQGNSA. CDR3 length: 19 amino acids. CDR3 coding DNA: TGTGCCAGCAGCTATGGACTAGCGGGAGAACACGCGAACACCGGGGAGCTGTTTTTT. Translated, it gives CASSYGLAGEHANTGELFF. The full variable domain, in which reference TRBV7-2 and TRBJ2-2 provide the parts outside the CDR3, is GAGVSQSPSNKVTEKGKDVELRCDPISGHTALYWYRQSLGQGLEFLIYFQGNSAPDKSGLPSDRFSAERTGGSVSTLTIQRTQQEDSAVYLCASSYGLAGEHANTGELFFGEGSRLTVL.